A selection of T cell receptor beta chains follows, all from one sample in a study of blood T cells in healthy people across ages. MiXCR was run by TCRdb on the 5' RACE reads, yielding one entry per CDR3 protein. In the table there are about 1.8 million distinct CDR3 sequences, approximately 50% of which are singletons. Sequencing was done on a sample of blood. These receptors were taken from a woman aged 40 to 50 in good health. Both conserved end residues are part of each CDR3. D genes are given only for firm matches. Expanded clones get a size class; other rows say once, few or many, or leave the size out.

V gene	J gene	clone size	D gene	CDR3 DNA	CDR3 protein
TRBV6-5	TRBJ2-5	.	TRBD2	TGTGCCAGCAGTTACTCTTCTAGCGGGCAAGAGACCCAGTACTTC	CASSYSSSGQETQYF
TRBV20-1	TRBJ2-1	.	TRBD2	TGCAGTGCTGGCGGGGGGCGGCTCTCCTACAATGAGCAGTTCTTC	CSAGGGRLSYNEQFF
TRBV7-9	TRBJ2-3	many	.	TGTGCCAGCAGCTTTGACACAGATACGCAGTATTTT	CASSFDTDTQYF
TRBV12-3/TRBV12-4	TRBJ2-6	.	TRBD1	TGTGCCAGCAGTTACACCAGGGGGCAAGGGGCCAACGTCCTGACTTTC	CASSYTRGQGANVLTF
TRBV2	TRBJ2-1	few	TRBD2	TGTGCCAGCAGTGAAGGCAGCGGGGGACGCTACAATGAGCAGTTCTTC	CASSEGSGGRYNEQFF
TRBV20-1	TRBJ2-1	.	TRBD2	TGCAGTGCTAGAGAGCTAGCGGGGGAAATATCCTACAATGAGCAGTTCTTC	CSARELAGEISYNEQFF
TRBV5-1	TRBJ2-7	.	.	TGCGCCAGCAGCAGGGACCCCGAGGGCGAGCAGTACTTC	CASSRDPEGEQYF
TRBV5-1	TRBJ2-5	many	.	TGCGCCAGCAGCTTAGACAATGCTGAGCAGTACTTC	CASSLDNAEQYF
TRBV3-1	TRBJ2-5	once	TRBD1	TGTGCCAGCAGCGTGACAGGGGGCTGGGAGACCCAGTACTTC	CASSVTGGWETQYF
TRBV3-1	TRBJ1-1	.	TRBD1	TGTGCCAGCAGCCCCCAGGACAGGGCGGGGACTGAAGCTTTCTTT	CASSPQDRAGTEAFF